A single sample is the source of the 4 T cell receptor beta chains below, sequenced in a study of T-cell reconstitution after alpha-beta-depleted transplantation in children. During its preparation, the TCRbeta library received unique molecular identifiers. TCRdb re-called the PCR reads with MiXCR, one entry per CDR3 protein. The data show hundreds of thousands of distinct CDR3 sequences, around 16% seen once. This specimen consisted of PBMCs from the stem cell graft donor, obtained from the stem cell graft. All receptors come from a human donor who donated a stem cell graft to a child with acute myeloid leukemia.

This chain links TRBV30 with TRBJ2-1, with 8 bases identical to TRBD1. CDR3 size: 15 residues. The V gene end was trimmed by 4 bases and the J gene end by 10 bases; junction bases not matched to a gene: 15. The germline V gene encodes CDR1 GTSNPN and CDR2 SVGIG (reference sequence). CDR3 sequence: CAWNTGGPRRYEQFF. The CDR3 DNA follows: TGTGCCTGGAATACAGGGGGGCCACGAAGGTACGAGCAGTTCTTC.

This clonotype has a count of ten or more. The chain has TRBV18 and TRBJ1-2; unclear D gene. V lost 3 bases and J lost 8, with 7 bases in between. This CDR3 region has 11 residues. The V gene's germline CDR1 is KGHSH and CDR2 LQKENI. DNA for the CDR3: TGTGCCAGCTCACCCCAGGAGGGCTACACCTTC. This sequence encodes CASSPQEGYTF.

The chain's CDR3 is CASGMGGYNEQFF. The CDR3 nucleotides read TGTGCCAGCGGAATGGGAGGGTACAATGAGCAGTTCTTC. The V and J genes are TRBV13 and TRBJ2-1; TRBD2 matches 7 bases. With V trimmed by 8 bases and J by 4 bases, 5 bases remained unmatched. CDR1 is PRHDT and CDR2 is FYEKMQ in the germline V gene (reference sequence). The CDR3 runs to 13 residues.

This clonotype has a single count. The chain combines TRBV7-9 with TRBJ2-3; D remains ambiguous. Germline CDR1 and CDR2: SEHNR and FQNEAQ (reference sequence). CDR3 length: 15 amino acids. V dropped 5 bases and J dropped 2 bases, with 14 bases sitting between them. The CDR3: CASSTTDLHTDTQYF. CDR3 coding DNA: TGTGCCAGCAGCACCACGGACCTGCACACAGATACGCAGTATTTT.